This TCR beta chain was identified in a study of blood T cells in healthy people across ages. Study-level points and caveats: Per million T cells, TCR beta diversity dropped roughly linearly as age increased. Shifts in expanded clonotypes may have been confounded by donor CMV status, which was unknown.

Then a second PCR, running about 6 to 11 cycles, was carried out with a sample-barcoded 5' primer and a J-beta primer mix. Every cDNA was tagged by a template-switch adaptor with 12 random nucleotides. TCRdb passed the 5' RACE reads through MiXCR, listing each CDR3 protein once. The sample holds roughly 680,000 distinct CDR3 sequences; about 51% are singletons and the top ten take about 13%. Losses at the gene ends were 4 bases for V and 6 bases for J; bases not matched to a gene: 7. This CDR3 contains 15 residues. Every donor provided approximately 10 milliliters of peripheral blood. This clonotype was seen a handful of times. Antigen unknown.

The source of this sequence is a woman of 80 years or more in good health. The specimen sequenced was blood. This chain joins TRBV12-3 or TRBV12-4 and TRBJ2-2, with 8 positions matching TRBD1. The CDR3 loop is CASSSGQGRSGELFF. Written as DNA, the CDR3 is TGTGCCAGCAGTTCCGGACAGGGAAGATCCGGGGAGCTGTTTTTT.